These 2 T cell receptor beta chains were sequenced from one sample in a study of T-cell memory formation after mild COVID-19. From the 5' RACE reads, TCRdb called clonotypes with MiXCR, one entry per CDR3 protein. The table has 350,000 to 550,000 distinct CDR3 sequences, more than 15% seen once. Sequencing was performed on PBMCs or a T cell subset sorted from them (not recorded which). These TCRs come from a man aged 18 to 35 who had mild COVID-19 (a few samples of this study predate the infection). Cell type and time point are not known.

The gene calls are TRBV7-2 and TRBJ2-4, with unresolved D. V was clipped by 5 bases and J by 15 bases, with 20 bases between them. CDR1 is SGHTA, CDR2 FQGNSA, per germline. The CDR3 spans 13 residues. The CDR3 loop reads CASSHGRQKRPYF. CDR3 nucleotides: TGTGCCAGCAGCCACGGACGCCAAAAAAGACCGTACTTC.

In DNA, the CDR3 is TGTGCCAGTGGCGGGGGCCCCTCTGGAAACACCATATATTTT. Translation: CASGGGPSGNTIYF. The gene calls are TRBV9 and TRBJ1-3; tentative D call: TRBD1 (6 bases). The germline gives CDR1 SGDLS, CDR2 YYNGEE. This CDR3 comprises 14 residues. Trimming stripped 8 bases from V and 0 bases from J, with 12 bases between.